The rows below give T cell receptor beta chains drawn from one sample of a study of blood T cell repertoires in COVID-19. The method was immunoSEQ multiplex PCR; TCRdb's version includes in-frame clones alone and lacks a portion of them. In the table there are just over 350,000 clones, approximately 86% of which are singletons. The sample comprised peripheral blood. The origin of the receptors is a woman in her sixties with COVID-19, enrolled during active disease. Each CDR3 is given with its conserved first and last residue. The order of the fields is clone size, D gene, J gene, CDR3 length, V gene, CDR3 DNA, CDR3 protein. The D gene is left open where the match is weak. For some rows the clone size is stated as once, few or many, or as a class when expanded; others skip it.

>-|-|TRBJ2-3|10|TRBV12-3/TRBV12-4
TGTGCCAGCAGTCGAGATACGCAGTATTTT
CASSRDTQYF
>few|-|TRBJ1-3|14|TRBV7-9
TGTGCCAGCAGGCCGCGGGTATCGGAAAACACCATATATTTT
CASRPRVSENTIYF
>-|-|TRBJ2-7|12|TRBV28
TGTGCCAGCAGTCCAGGGAGGTACGAGCAGTACTTC
CASSPGRYEQYF
>-|-|TRBJ2-7|13|TRBV3-1/TRBV3-2
TGTGCCAGCAGGGAAGGAGGGTTCTACGAGCAGTACTTC
CASREGGFYEQYF
>-|-|TRBJ1-5|15|TRBV18
TGTGCCAGCTCACCATCTGCAGACTCGAATCAGCCCCAGCATTTT
CASSPSADSNQPQHF
>-|TRBD1|TRBJ1-2|13|TRBV6-5
TGTGCCAGCAGTACCGGGACAGGTTATGGCTACACCTTC
CASSTGTGYGYTF
>-|-|TRBJ2-7|15|TRBV24-1
TGTGCCTCAGGGGGATATTGGGGGGCGGACTACGAGCAGTACTTC
CASGGYWGADYEQYF
>-|-|TRBJ2-5|16|TRBV19
TGTGCCAGTAGTTTCACCCGAACGGGGGTCGGGGCGACCCAGTACTTC
CASSFTRTGVGATQYF
>once|TRBD1|TRBJ1-2|17|TRBV27
TGTGCCAGCAGTCCTACCCCGGGTTACAGGGGTCTCCATGGCTACACCTTC
CASSPTPGYRGLHGYTF
>-|TRBD2|TRBJ2-7|17|TRBV5-1
TGCGCCAGCAGCTTGGCCGCTAGCGGGGGGCCGCCCTACGAGCAGTACTTC
CASSLAASGGPPYEQYF
>-|TRBD1|TRBJ1-2|13|TRBV7-2
TGTGCCAGCAGCTTAGGGACAGGGGATGGCTACACCTTC
CASSLGTGDGYTF
>-|-|TRBJ2-1|16|TRBV21-1
TGTGCCAGCAGCCCCTTCGACAGAAGCTCCTACAATGAGCAGTTCTTC
CASSPFDRSSYNEQFF
>-|TRBD2|TRBJ2-1|15|TRBV7-6
TGTGCCAGCAGCTTAGGGATAGCGGGGGATAATGAGCAGTTCTTC
CASSLGIAGDNEQFF
>-|TRBD1|TRBJ1-5|13|TRBV6-5
TGTGCCAGCAGTCGGACAGGGTGGGCGCCCCAGCATTTT
CASSRTGWAPQHF
>-|TRBD2|TRBJ2-7|15|TRBV6-5
TGTGCCAGCAGCAGACTGCGGGGGTTCTCCTACGAGCAGTACTTC
CASSRLRGFSYEQYF
>-|TRBD1|TRBJ1-3|17|TRBV5-4
TGTGCCAGCAGCATCTTTAGGGGGCGCTCTTCTGGAAACACCATATATTTT
CASSIFRGRSSGNTIYF